This TCR beta chain was recovered during a study of blood T cell repertoires in COVID-19. Study summary: Sites in the United States, Italy and Spain provided acute and convalescent COVID-19 samples. PBMCs, B-cell-depleted T cells, or T cells were the source of the cDNA or gDNA that made up the material.

CDR3 length: 15 residues. Germline V CDR1 and CDR2: SGDLS, YYNGEE. Trimming cost V 10 bases and J 6 bases; bases outside gene matches: 17. In the study's own analysis: Amplification of reference gene primers was used by the study to estimate nucleated cell counts. Method: immunoSEQ multiplex PCR; TCRdb's copy keeps in-frame clones and lacks some. V, J and clone size were drawn from that table, and D and trimming were deduced from the DNA. Of fewer than 35,000 clones listed, roughly nine tenths are singletons. V gene TRBV9 combines with J gene TRBJ2-7, with TRBD2 matching over 9 bases. The clonotype originates from a man aged 45 to 65 with active or convalescent COVID-19. The sequenced sample consisted of peripheral blood. The CDR3 region is CASSRRGTSLGEQYF. Written as DNA, the CDR3 is TGTGCCTCCTCCCGTAGGGGGACTAGCCTTGGCGAGCAGTACTTC.